These T cell receptor beta chains were read from a single sample in a study of cytomegalovirus exposure and HLA in healthy donors. Here immunoSEQ multiplex PCR was the method, and the copy in TCRdb shows in-frame clones only, minus some. The sample lists approximately 190,000 clones, approximately 88% seen once, with about 2.6% in the top ten. Sequenced: PBMCs. The receptors shown here come from a woman in her 50s in good health and CMV-seropositive. Both conserved end residues are part of each CDR3. The D gene is left open where the match is weak. For some rows the clone size is stated as once, few or many, or as a class when expanded; others skip it.

V gene: TRBV29-1; CDR3 length: 12; J gene: TRBJ2-5; D gene: NA; clone size: once; CDR3 protein: CSVVPDMETQYF; CDR3 DNA: TGCAGCGTTGTCCCAGATATGGAGACCCAGTACTTC
V gene: TRBV5-1; CDR3 length: 15; J gene: TRBJ2-1; D gene: NA; clone size: NA; CDR3 protein: CASSFGLDSFNEQFF; CDR3 DNA: TGCGCCAGCAGCTTCGGTTTGGACAGCTTCAATGAGCAGTTCTTC
V gene: TRBV19; CDR3 length: 13; J gene: TRBJ1-2; D gene: NA; clone size: NA; CDR3 protein: CATGRVPNYGYTF; CDR3 DNA: TGTGCAACAGGGCGGGTACCTAACTATGGCTACACCTTC
V gene: TRBV6-4; CDR3 length: 16; J gene: TRBJ2-3; D gene: TRBD2; clone size: NA; CDR3 protein: CASSGASGAGMDTQYF; CDR3 DNA: TGTGCCAGCAGTGGTGCTAGCGGGGCGGGGATGGATACGCAGTATTTT
V gene: TRBV4-3; CDR3 length: 16; J gene: TRBJ2-7; D gene: TRBD1; clone size: NA; CDR3 protein: CASSQDRTGRSYEQYF; CDR3 DNA: TGCGCCAGCAGCCAAGACCGGACAGGGAGGAGCTACGAGCAGTACTTC
V gene: TRBV29-1; CDR3 length: 13; J gene: TRBJ1-6; D gene: TRBD1; clone size: once; CDR3 protein: CSVGQGLDSPLHF; CDR3 DNA: TGCAGCGTGGGACAGGGGTTGGATTCACCCCTCCACTTT
V gene: TRBV7-9; CDR3 length: 15; J gene: TRBJ1-2; D gene: TRBD1; clone size: NA; CDR3 protein: CASRTSGTGFDGYTF; CDR3 DNA: TGTGCCAGCAGGACTTCCGGGACAGGGTTTGATGGCTACACCTTC
V gene: TRBV15; CDR3 length: 17; J gene: TRBJ2-1; D gene: TRBD1; clone size: NA; CDR3 protein: CATSRTIGTGGGNEQFF; CDR3 DNA: TGTGCCACCAGCAGAACTATCGGGACAGGGGGAGGCAATGAGCAGTTCTTC
V gene: TRBV6-6; CDR3 length: 14; J gene: TRBJ1-6; D gene: NA; clone size: few; CDR3 protein: CASSRLQGSSPLHF; CDR3 DNA: TGTGCCAGCAGCCGCCTACAGGGATCATCACCCCTCCACTTT
V gene: TRBV7-9; CDR3 length: 13; J gene: TRBJ2-7; D gene: NA; clone size: NA; CDR3 protein: CASSSHSSYEQYF; CDR3 DNA: TGTGCCAGCAGCTCACACAGCTCCTACGAGCAGTACTTC
V gene: TRBV9; CDR3 length: 14; J gene: TRBJ2-7; D gene: TRBD1; clone size: NA; CDR3 protein: CASSVDQGAYEQYF; CDR3 DNA: TGTGCCAGCAGCGTAGATCAGGGGGCGTACGAGCAGTACTTC
V gene: TRBV6-6; CDR3 length: 16; J gene: TRBJ1-2; D gene: NA; clone size: NA; CDR3 protein: CASSYSINGQIYGYTF; CDR3 DNA: TGTGCCAGCAGTTACTCGATAAACGGACAGATCTATGGCTACACCTTC
V gene: TRBV7-9; CDR3 length: 15; J gene: TRBJ1-3; D gene: NA; clone size: NA; CDR3 protein: CASSLRGLSGNTIYF; CDR3 DNA: TGTGCCAGCAGCTTACGAGGCCTCTCTGGAAACACCATATATTTT
V gene: TRBV2; CDR3 length: 14; J gene: TRBJ1-4; D gene: TRBD1; clone size: few; CDR3 protein: CASTPDRADEKLFF; CDR3 DNA: TGTGCCAGCACCCCCGACAGGGCGGACGAAAAACTGTTTTTT
V gene: TRBV30; CDR3 length: 11; J gene: TRBJ2-7; D gene: NA; clone size: NA; CDR3 protein: CAWSVAYEQYF; CDR3 DNA: TGTGCCTGGAGTGTAGCGTACGAGCAGTACTTC
V gene: TRBV4-1; CDR3 length: 16; J gene: TRBJ1-5; D gene: TRBD1; clone size: NA; CDR3 protein: CASSQDRTGGEQPQHF; CDR3 DNA: TGCGCCAGCAGCCAGGATCGGACAGGGGGGGAACAGCCCCAGCATTTT
V gene: TRBV7-8; CDR3 length: 15; J gene: TRBJ1-3; D gene: TRBD1; clone size: NA; CDR3 protein: CASSKGQNSGNTIYF; CDR3 DNA: TGTGCCAGCAGCAAGGGACAGAACTCTGGAAACACCATATATTTT
V gene: TRBV10-1; CDR3 length: 14; J gene: TRBJ2-7; D gene: NA; clone size: NA; CDR3 protein: CATLIRGALYEQYF; CDR3 DNA: TGCGCCACGTTAATCCGGGGGGCGCTTTACGAGCAGTACTTC
V gene: TRBV6-6; CDR3 length: 15; J gene: TRBJ2-3; D gene: TRBD1; clone size: NA; CDR3 protein: CASSPSGTGWDTQYF; CDR3 DNA: TGTGCCAGCAGCCCTAGTGGGACAGGGTGGGATACGCAGTATTTT
V gene: TRBV12-2; CDR3 length: 16; J gene: TRBJ1-6; D gene: NA; clone size: NA; CDR3 protein: CASRWRRGRRSSPLHF; CDR3 DNA: TGTGCAAGTCGCTGGCGCAGGGGCCGTAGATCTTCACCCCTCCACTTT
V gene: TRBV7-3; CDR3 length: 13; J gene: TRBJ1-1; D gene: NA; clone size: NA; CDR3 protein: CASTDGTQFEAFF; CDR3 DNA: TGTGCCAGCACCGATGGGACACAATTTGAAGCTTTCTTT
V gene: TRBV6-5; CDR3 length: 13; J gene: TRBJ2-7; D gene: NA; clone size: NA; CDR3 protein: CASRDSSRDEQYF; CDR3 DNA: TGTGCCAGCAGGGACTCGAGTCGGGACGAGCAGTACTTC
V gene: TRBV6-1; CDR3 length: 12; J gene: TRBJ1-1; D gene: NA; clone size: few; CDR3 protein: CASSQDYTEAFF; CDR3 DNA: TGTGCCAGCAGTCAGGACTACACTGAAGCTTTCTTT
V gene: TRBV6-5; CDR3 length: 14; J gene: TRBJ2-7; D gene: TRBD1; clone size: NA; CDR3 protein: CASSPRTGGLEQYF; CDR3 DNA: TGTGCCAGCAGTCCCCGGACAGGGGGCCTCGAGCAGTACTTC
V gene: TRBV7-2; CDR3 length: 13; J gene: TRBJ2-2; D gene: NA; clone size: NA; CDR3 protein: CASNASRTGELFF; CDR3 DNA: TGTGCCAGCAACGCGTCGAGGACCGGGGAGCTGTTTTTT
V gene: TRBV6-5; CDR3 length: 15; J gene: TRBJ2-5; D gene: TRBD2; clone size: NA; CDR3 protein: CASSMVYGGEPSRYF; CDR3 DNA: TGTGCCAGCAGTATGGTGTACGGGGGGGAGCCTAGCCGGTACTTC
V gene: TRBV6-5; CDR3 length: 13; J gene: TRBJ1-5; D gene: NA; clone size: few; CDR3 protein: CASSWTLNQPQHF; CDR3 DNA: TGTGCCAGCAGTTGGACACTGAATCAGCCCCAGCATTTT
V gene: TRBV19; CDR3 length: 13; J gene: TRBJ1-1; D gene: TRBD1; clone size: NA; CDR3 protein: CASSRQGDTEAFF; CDR3 DNA: TGTGCCAGTAGCCGACAGGGTGACACTGAAGCTTTCTTT
V gene: TRBV13; CDR3 length: 16; J gene: TRBJ2-7; D gene: TRBD2; clone size: NA; CDR3 protein: CASSPQPGLAGVEQYF; CDR3 DNA: TGTGCCAGCAGCCCCCAGCCTGGACTAGCGGGGGTGGAGCAGTACTTC
V gene: TRBV4-1; CDR3 length: 15; J gene: TRBJ1-1; D gene: TRBD1; clone size: once; CDR3 protein: CASSLDRVGGTEAFF; CDR3 DNA: TGTGCCAGCAGCCTCGACAGGGTAGGTGGCACTGAAGCTTTCTTT
V gene: TRBV5-1; CDR3 length: 14; J gene: TRBJ2-3; D gene: TRBD2; clone size: NA; CDR3 protein: CASQDSGVTDTQYF; CDR3 DNA: TGCGCTAGCCAGGATAGCGGGGTCACAGATACGCAGTATTTT
V gene: TRBV5-4; CDR3 length: 16; J gene: TRBJ2-5; D gene: TRBD2; clone size: NA; CDR3 protein: CASSLRLARLQETQYF; CDR3 DNA: TGTGCCAGCTCCCTCCGACTAGCGCGACTTCAAGAGACCCAGTACTTC
V gene: TRBV7-3; CDR3 length: 14; J gene: TRBJ1-6; D gene: TRBD1; clone size: NA; CDR3 protein: CASSLGQVNSPLHF; CDR3 DNA: TGTGCCAGCAGCTTGGGACAGGTCAATTCACCCCTCCACTTT
V gene: TRBV29-1; CDR3 length: 15; J gene: TRBJ2-5; D gene: NA; clone size: NA; CDR3 protein: CSVEDSTILQETQYF; CDR3 DNA: TGCAGCGTTGAAGATTCGACTATACTCCAAGAGACCCAGTACTTC
V gene: TRBV19; CDR3 length: 17; J gene: TRBJ1-5; D gene: NA; clone size: NA; CDR3 protein: CASSKDSPRYSNQPQHF; CDR3 DNA: TGTGCCAGTAGTAAGGACAGCCCAAGGTATAGCAATCAGCCCCAGCATTTT
V gene: TRBV29-1; CDR3 length: 13; J gene: TRBJ2-1; D gene: NA; clone size: NA; CDR3 protein: CSVNRDFRGEQFF; CDR3 DNA: TGCAGCGTTAACCGGGATTTTCGGGGGGAGCAGTTCTTC
V gene: TRBV9; CDR3 length: 14; J gene: TRBJ1-6; D gene: NA; clone size: NA; CDR3 protein: CASSVDGVDSPLHF; CDR3 DNA: TGTGCCAGCAGCGTAGACGGAGTGGATTCACCCCTCCACTTT
V gene: TRBV7-8; CDR3 length: 14; J gene: TRBJ1-2; D gene: TRBD1; clone size: NA; CDR3 protein: CASSIQGASYGYTF; CDR3 DNA: TGTGCCAGCAGCATACAGGGGGCGTCCTATGGCTACACCTTC
V gene: TRBV29-1; CDR3 length: 14; J gene: TRBJ1-4; D gene: TRBD1; clone size: few; CDR3 protein: CSVGGQGNNEKLFF; CDR3 DNA: TGCAGCGTTGGGGGACAGGGCAACAATGAAAAACTGTTTTTT
V gene: TRBV2; CDR3 length: 14; J gene: TRBJ2-1; D gene: TRBD1; clone size: NA; CDR3 protein: CASTPDRWPDEQFF; CDR3 DNA: TGTGCCAGCACCCCGGACAGGTGGCCCGATGAGCAGTTCTTC
V gene: TRBV7-3; CDR3 length: 12; J gene: TRBJ1-1; D gene: NA; clone size: NA; CDR3 protein: CASSAGNTEAFF; CDR3 DNA: TGTGCCAGCTCCGCCGGGAACACTGAAGCTTTCTTT